The rows below give T cell receptor beta chains drawn from one sample of a study of T-cell memory formation after mild COVID-19. A single record per CDR3 protein comes from TCRdb applying MiXCR to the 5' RACE reads. In the table there are some 200,000 distinct CDR3 sequences, about 20% of which are singletons. What was sequenced was PBMCs or a T cell subset sorted from them (not recorded which). The receptors were gathered from an adult woman who had mild COVID-19 (a few samples of this study predate the infection). Cell type and time point are not known. Each CDR3 is given with its conserved first and last residue. The D gene is left open where the match is weak. Clone size is not always given. Where it is, it says once, few, many or a class for expanded clones.

v_gene	d_gene	j_gene	abundance	CDR3nt	CDR3aa
TRBV10-3	NA	TRBJ1-6	NA	TGTGCCATCAGTGAGTCTTCTAATTCACCCCTCCACTTT	CAISESSNSPLHF
TRBV4-2	NA	TRBJ2-1	NA	TGTGCCAGCAGCCCCTCCCCTTCTAGCGAAGGAACCCATGAGCAGTTCTTC	CASSPSPSSEGTHEQFF
TRBV13	TRBD2	TRBJ2-1	many	TGTGCCAGCAGCTTAGGTCCCTCCTCCCTGTTAGGGCGGGAGGGCAATGAGCAGTTCTTC	CASSLGPSSLLGREGNEQFF
TRBV4-1	NA	TRBJ2-7	few	TGCGCCAGCAGCCAAGCTTGGGGCGAGACGTACGAGCAGTACTTC	CASSQAWGETYEQYF
TRBV2	NA	TRBJ2-3	few	TGTGCCAGCACCGAGGGGTTCGCAGATACGCAGTATTTT	CASTEGFADTQYF
TRBV12-3/TRBV12-4	TRBD2	TRBJ2-1	NA	TGTGCCAGCGGGACTAGCGGGAGATACAATGAGCAGTTCTTC	CASGTSGRYNEQFF
TRBV7-6	TRBD1	TRBJ2-7	NA	TGTGCCAGCAGCTTAGGTTCGATTGGGACAGTCGACTACGAGCAGTACTTC	CASSLGSIGTVDYEQYF
TRBV12-3/TRBV12-4	NA	TRBJ1-5	few	TGTGCCAGCAGTTTCCTAGAGTGGGCCAGGGCTCAGCCCCAGCATTTT	CASSFLEWARAQPQHF
TRBV20-1	NA	TRBJ1-1	few	TGCAGTGCCCGGGAATGGAACACTGAAGCTTTCTTT	CSAREWNTEAFF
TRBV6-2/TRBV6-3	TRBD2	TRBJ2-7	NA	TGTGCCAGCAGTTACTCCTTAGCGGGGGGAGACTACGAGCAGTACTTC	CASSYSLAGGDYEQYF
TRBV9	TRBD1	TRBJ1-1	NA	TGTGCCAGCAGCGCGCCCGGGACAGGGGGCGCAGACACTGAAGCTTTCTTT	CASSAPGTGGADTEAFF
TRBV12-3/TRBV12-4	NA	TRBJ2-7	NA	TGTGCCAGCACCCAGGACCGGGAGAGGTTCTACGAGCAGTACTTC	CASTQDRERFYEQYF
TRBV24-1	TRBD2	TRBJ2-1	few	TGTGCCACGCGAACTAGCGGGGGATCCTACAATGAGCAGTTCTTC	CATRTSGGSYNEQFF
TRBV9	NA	TRBJ1-1	NA	TGTGCCAGCAGCGTAGGAACACATGGTGAAGCTTTCTTT	CASSVGTHGEAFF
TRBV6-2/TRBV6-3	NA	TRBJ2-1	NA	TGTGCCAGCACCGAAATTCCGGGACTTAACTACAATGAGCAGTTCTTC	CASTEIPGLNYNEQFF
TRBV5-4	NA	TRBJ2-3	few	TGTGCCAGCAGCTTAGGTTGGGCGCAGTATTTT	CASSLGWAQYF
TRBV7-8	NA	TRBJ2-2	few	TGTGCCAGCAGCTTTGCCCGGGGCCCGAACACCGGGGAGCTGTTTTTT	CASSFARGPNTGELFF
TRBV7-2	TRBD2	TRBJ2-1	few	TGTGCCAGCAGTCCTCTAGCGGGAGGGGGGGATGAGCAGTTCTTC	CASSPLAGGGDEQFF
TRBV6-5	NA	TRBJ1-5	few	TGTGCCAGAGGAGGCAATCAGCCCCAGCATTTT	CARGGNQPQHF
TRBV20-1	NA	TRBJ1-5	few	TGCAGTGCTAGACCTACAGGGTTGGGCAATCAGCCCCAGCATTTT	CSARPTGLGNQPQHF
TRBV7-9	NA	TRBJ2-7	NA	TGTGCCAGCAGCTTAGTGGGACAGGGGACTAGCGCCTCCTACGAGCAGTACTTC	CASSLVGQGTSASYEQYF
TRBV7-2	NA	TRBJ2-7	large	TGTGCCAGCAGTTCAGACTACGAGCAGTACTTC	CASSSDYEQYF
TRBV9	NA	TRBJ2-3	few	TGTGCCAGCAGCGTAGATTCTCGCTCTACAGATACGCAGTATTTT	CASSVDSRSTDTQYF
TRBV4-3	NA	TRBJ2-1	NA	TGCGCCAGCAGCCACGGCGGAGGGCCGGGTGAGCAGTTCTTC	CASSHGGGPGEQFF
TRBV7-9	NA	TRBJ2-1	many	TGTGCCAGCAGCCCGGTGATGGGCGGCGACAATGAGCAGTTCTTC	CASSPVMGGDNEQFF
TRBV30	TRBD2	TRBJ2-7	once	TGTGCCTGGAGTGTACGGGAGGCAGCCGGGCTGGGCTACGAGCAGTACTTC	CAWSVREAAGLGYEQYF
TRBV29-1	NA	TRBJ2-7	NA	TGCAGCGTTTACGTGTACAGTAAAGTAACCTACGAGCAGTACTTC	CSVYVYSKVTYEQYF
TRBV6-2/TRBV6-3	NA	TRBJ2-1	few	TGTGCCATGTCGATGGGACATTACAATGAGCAGTTCTTC	CAMSMGHYNEQFF
TRBV5-1	TRBD1	TRBJ2-7	many	TGCGCCAGCAGCTCGCCGGGACAGGGAACCTACGAGCAGTACTTC	CASSSPGQGTYEQYF
TRBV9	NA	TRBJ2-3	few	TGTGCCAGCAGCGTAGGCCCCCATAGCGGTAGCACAGATACGCAGTATTTT	CASSVGPHSGSTDTQYF
TRBV7-2	NA	TRBJ2-1	few	TGTGCCAGCAGCTTAGAGAGCCGGGAGCAGTTCTTC	CASSLESREQFF
TRBV7-9	TRBD2	TRBJ2-1	once	TGTGCCAGCAGCCGGGGACTAGCGGGGTCGAGCTACTACAATGAGCAGTTCTTC	CASSRGLAGSSYYNEQFF